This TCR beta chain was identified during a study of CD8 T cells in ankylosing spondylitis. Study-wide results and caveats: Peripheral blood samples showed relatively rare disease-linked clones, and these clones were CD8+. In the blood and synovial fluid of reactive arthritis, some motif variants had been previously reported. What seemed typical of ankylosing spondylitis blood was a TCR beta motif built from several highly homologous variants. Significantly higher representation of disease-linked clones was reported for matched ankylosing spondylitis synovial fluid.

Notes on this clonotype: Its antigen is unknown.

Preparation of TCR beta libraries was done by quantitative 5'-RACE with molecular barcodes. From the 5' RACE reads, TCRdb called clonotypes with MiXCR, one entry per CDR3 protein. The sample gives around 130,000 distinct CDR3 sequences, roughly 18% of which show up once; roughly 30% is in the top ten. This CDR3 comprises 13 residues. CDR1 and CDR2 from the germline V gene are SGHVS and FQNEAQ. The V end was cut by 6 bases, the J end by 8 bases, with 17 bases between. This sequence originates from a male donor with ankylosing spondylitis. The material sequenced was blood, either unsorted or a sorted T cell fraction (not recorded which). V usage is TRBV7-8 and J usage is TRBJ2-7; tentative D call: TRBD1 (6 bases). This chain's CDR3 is CASSPGHPPQQYF. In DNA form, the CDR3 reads TGTGCCAGCAGTCCGGGACACCCCCCTCAGCAGTACTTC. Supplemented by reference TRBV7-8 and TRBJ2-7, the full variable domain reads GAGVSQSPRYKVAKRGQDVALRCDPISGHVSLFWYQQALGQGPEFLTYFQNEAQLDKSGLPSDRFFAERPEGSVSTLKIQRTQQEDSAVYLCASSPGHPPQQYFGPGTRLTVT.